The 26 T cell receptor beta chains reported below all come from one sample, sequenced in a study of T-cell memory formation after mild COVID-19. TCRdb processed the 5' RACE reads anew with MiXCR; each CDR3 protein has one entry. The table lists 250,000 to 300,000 distinct CDR3 sequences, 18% of them singletons. Sequenced material: PBMCs or a T cell subset sorted from them (not recorded which). Receptor source: a young man who had mild COVID-19 (a few samples of this study predate the infection). Cell type and time point are not known.

This clonotype appeared many times. The CDR3 nucleotides are TGTGCCAGCAGCTTTTACACAGATACGCAGTATTTT. Translation: CASSFYTDTQYF. The V call is TRBV7-2, the J call TRBJ2-3, with D hard to call. The CDR3 consists of 12 residues. Germline V gene data show CDR1 as SGHTA and CDR2 as FQGNSA. The germline V and J ends were trimmed by 3 bases and 2 bases, with 3 bases remaining between them. The variable domain in full, completed from reference TRBV7-2 and TRBJ2-3, reads GAGVSQSPSNKVTEKGKDVELRCDPISGHTALYWYRQSLGQGLEFLIYFQGNSAPDKSGLPSDRFSAERTGGSVSTLTIQRTQQEDSAVYLCASSFYTDTQYFGPGTRLTVL.

This clonotype has more than one count but fewer than ten. The chain combines TRBV15 with TRBJ2-3, with 14 bases identical to TRBD2. The junction had 5 bases not matched to a gene; V was cut back by 5 bases and J by 4 bases. Germline V gene data show CDR1 as LNHNV and CDR2 as YYDKDF (reference sequence). CDR3 length: 16 residues. DNA for the CDR3: TGTGCCACCAGCGTGGGGGGACTAGCGGGGGCAGATACGCAGTATTTT. This encodes CATSVGGLAGADTQYF.

V and J are TRBV6-6 and TRBJ1-2; no reliable D call. The CDR3 totals 12 residues. CDR1 and CDR2 (germline): MNHNY, SVGAGI (reference sequence). With 2 bases removed from V and 3 bases from J, the gap between germline ends came to 4 bases. CDR3: CASSYGDYGYTF. CDR3 nucleotide sequence: TGTGCCAGCAGTTACGGAGACTATGGCTACACCTTC.

This chain connects TRBV20-1 to TRBJ1-4; 11 bases align to TRBD1. V was pared by 6 bases and J by 8 bases, with 11 bases of the junction left unmatched. Germline V gene data show CDR1 as DFQATT and CDR2 as SNEGSKA (reference sequence). The CDR3 has 15 residues. In DNA form, the CDR3 reads TGCAGTGCCCACGGACAGGGGGCGGGAGGCGAAAAACTGTTTTTT. Translated: CSAHGQGAGGEKLFF.

The table lists this clonotype with a few counts. The J gene is TRBJ1-4, the V gene TRBV7-9; D unclear. The CDR3 runs to 15 residues. Looked up from germline, CDR1 is SEHNR and CDR2 is FQNEAQ (reference sequence). V was cut by 2 bases and J by 0 bases, with 7 bases left in between. CDR3 nucleotide sequence: TGTGCCAGCAGCTTACGCGGAACAACTAATGAAAAACTGTTTTTT. Translation gives CASSLRGTTNEKLFF.

This clonotype has more than one count but fewer than ten. V is TRBV4-2 and J is TRBJ1-2, with a tentative D call TRBD1 (6 bases). The CDR3 is made up of 14 amino acids. The V end was cut by 4 bases, the J end by 8 bases, with 17 bases between. CDR1 is LGHNA, CDR2 YNFKEQ, per germline. The CDR3 DNA reads TGTGCCAGCAGCCCCACCGGGGGCGTCGGGGGCTACACCTTC. As protein: CASSPTGGVGGYTF.

This clonotype was counted a few times. The chain is built from TRBV7-9 and TRBJ2-3, with 13 bases aligning to TRBD2. Unmatched junction bases numbered 7, after V lost 6 bases and J lost 7 bases. CDR3 size: 15 residues. The V gene's germline CDR1 is SEHNR and CDR2 FQNEAQ (reference sequence). The CDR3 DNA reads as TGTGCCAGCAGGAGACTAGCGGGGGGTCACCATACGCAGTATTTT. It codes for CASRRLAGGHHTQYF.

CDR3 in amino acids: CAISRTGTDTQYF. The DNA of the CDR3 is TGTGCCATCAGCAGGACAGGCACAGATACGCAGTATTTT. The chain is built from TRBV10-3 and TRBJ2-3, with D perhaps TRBD1 (6 bases). The CDR3 contains 13 residues. Germline-derived CDR1 and CDR2 are ENHRY and SYGVKD. The V and J ends lost 6 bases and 1 base respectively, with 8 bases between them.

V usage is TRBV7-2 and J usage is TRBJ2-4; D is possibly TRBD2 (6 bases). Germline assignment: CDR1 SGHTA and CDR2 FQGNSA. Trimming shortened V by 5 bases and J by 1 base, and 12 bases separated the two germline ends. The CDR3 spans 15 residues. The CDR3 spells CASSDWREAKNIQYF. The CDR3, as DNA: TGTGCCAGCAGCGATTGGAGGGAGGCCAAAAACATTCAGTACTTC.

Many counts were recorded for this clonotype. The chain combines TRBV7-9 with TRBJ2-7; D is unresolved. CDR1 and CDR2 (germline): SEHNR, FQNEAQ (reference sequence). V was cut by 4 bases and J by 3 bases, with 13 bases left in between. The CDR3 runs to 14 residues. CDR3: CASSYQLGYYEQYF. CDR3 DNA: TGTGCCAGCAGCTATCAGCTGGGGTACTACGAGCAGTACTTC.

This clonotype has a handful of counts. The chain is built from TRBV4-3 and TRBJ2-1, with D unresolved. This CDR3 has 15 residues. From germline, CDR1 is LGHNA and CDR2 YSLEER. V lost 0 bases and J 7 bases, leaving 13 bases between the germline ends. The CDR3 region has the DNA TGCGCCAGCAGCCAAGATGGTTCTTGGGGTAATGAGCAGTTCTTC. It codes for CASSQDGSWGNEQFF.

This sequence joins TRBV29-1 and TRBJ1-4; possible D gene TRBD1, 6 bases. Per the germline V gene, CDR1 is SQVTM and CDR2 is ANQGSEA. The CDR3 runs to 11 residues. V lost 7 bases, J lost 8 bases, and 11 bases lay in between. The CDR3 loop is CSAGRGEKLFF. In nucleotides, the CDR3 is TGCAGCGCAGGAAGGGGGGAAAAACTGTTTTTT.

The table lists this clonotype with many counts. The chain carries TRBV7-3 and TRBJ2-1; D perhaps matches TRBD1 (7 bases). Trimming left V 5 bases short and J 8 bases short, with 16 bases between. CDR3 length equals 14 residues. Germline CDR1 and CDR2: SGHTA and FQGTGA. The CDR3 is CASSPPGGNHEQFF. CDR3 in DNA: TGTGCCAGCAGCCCCCCAGGGGGGAACCATGAGCAGTTCTTC.

This chain joins TRBV27 and TRBJ1-1; possibly TRBD1 for D (5 bases). Between the trimmed V and J ends, which lost 6 bases and 3 bases, there was a span of 11 bases. Per germline, CDR1 MNHEY and CDR2 SMNVEV (reference sequence). The CDR3 length is 13 residues. The CDR3 region is CASSREGYTEAFF. The CDR3 nucleotides are TGTGCCAGCAGCCGGGAGGGGTACACTGAAGCTTTCTTT.

This chain joins TRBV30 and TRBJ2-3, with 8 bases matching TRBD2. With 0 bases clipped from V and 4 bases from J, the junction kept 3 bases outside the gene matches. Per the germline V gene, CDR1 is GTSNPN and CDR2 is SVGIG (reference sequence). This CDR3 is built from 14 residues. The DNA for the CDR3 is TGTGCCTGGAGTGTAAACGGGGGGGCAGATACGCAGTATTTT. Protein sequence: CAWSVNGGADTQYF.

In its sample, this clonotype was seen a few times. V is TRBV5-4 and J is TRBJ1-6, with D hard to call. The CDR3 runs to 13 residues. Germline CDR1 and CDR2: SGHNT and YYREEE (reference sequence). V lost 0 bases and J lost 9, with 7 bases in between. This chain's CDR3 is CASSLVVGSPLHF. The CDR3 region has the DNA TGTGCCAGCAGCTTGGTAGTGGGTTCACCCCTCCACTTT.

The V call is TRBV2, the J call TRBJ2-1; TRBD2 aligns across 8 bases. The germline V gene encodes CDR1 SNHLY and CDR2 FYNNEI. J lost 1 base, V lost 3 bases, and 8 bases had no gene match. The CDR3 runs to 17 residues. CDR3 bases: TGTGCCAGCAGTGATACAGACTCGGGGGGGTCCTACAATGAGCAGTTCTTC. Its protein product is CASSDTDSGGSYNEQFF.

This clonotype was detected only a few times. CDR3 sequence reads: CASSLALRATEAFF. The CDR3 coding sequence is TGCGCCAGCAGCTTGGCCTTACGGGCCACTGAAGCTTTCTTT. The J gene is TRBJ1-1, the V gene TRBV5-1; the D is unclear. The CDR3 has 14 residues. Trimming removed 0 bases at V and 4 bases at J, with 10 bases between. Germline V CDR1 and CDR2: SGHRS, YFSETQ.

This clonotype was observed a handful of times. This chain joins TRBV7-9 and TRBJ1-4; TRBD1 aligns across 7 bases. The CDR3 has 15 amino acids. The germline gives CDR1 SEHNR, CDR2 FQNEAQ (reference sequence). Germline trimming cut 4 bases from V and 7 bases from J; bases unmatched to any gene: 9. The CDR3 reads CASSSPGTVGEKLFF. CDR3 in DNA: TGTGCCAGCAGCTCCCCCGGGACAGTGGGTGAAAAACTGTTTTTT.

This clonotype has just a few counts. This sequence joins TRBV5-1 and TRBJ2-2; no definite D call. In germline, CDR1 is SGHRS, CDR2 YFSETQ. There are 14 residues in the CDR3. Trimming stripped 2 bases from V and 7 bases from J, with 12 bases between. The DNA for the CDR3 is TGCGCCAGCAGCTTCACCCCGCCGGTCGGGGAGCTGTTTTTT. This sequence encodes CASSFTPPVGELFF.

This clonotype has only a few counts. The chain joins TRBV6-5 to TRBJ1-2; D ambiguous. The CDR3 length is 12 residues. The germline V gene has CDR1 MNHEY and CDR2 SVGAGI. The V gene lost 6 bases and the J gene lost 3 bases, with 8 bases spanning the gap. The CDR3 is CASRGFDYGYTF. The CDR3 DNA follows: TGTGCCAGCAGAGGGTTTGACTATGGCTACACCTTC.

This clonotype has only a few counts. The chain carries TRBV2 and TRBJ2-1, with 8 bases that match TRBD1. V gave up 3 bases and J gave up 6 bases; unmatched junction bases: 10. The CDR3 is 16 residues long. Looked up from germline, CDR1 is SNHLY and CDR2 is FYNNEI. CDR3 sequence reads: CASSDPSLDRGNEQFF. In DNA, the CDR3 is TGTGCCAGCAGTGACCCCTCCTTAGACAGGGGCAATGAGCAGTTCTTC.

This chain joins TRBV20-1 and TRBJ1-2, with D uncertain. The V gene lost 6 bases and the J gene lost 4 bases, with 15 bases spanning the gap. This CDR3 has 13 residues. Germline values: CDR1 DFQATT, CDR2 SNEGSKA (reference sequence). The CDR3 bases are TGCAGTGCCACCGTTGGCGGGCGCTATGGCTACACCTTC. Translated: CSATVGGRYGYTF.

This clonotype was recorded many times. CDR3 protein: CATSPGANTQYF. CDR3 DNA: TGTGCCACCAGTCCGGGGGCGAATACGCAGTATTTT. This chain joins TRBV24-1 and TRBJ2-3; the D gene could be TRBD1 or TRBD2 (6 bases each). Germline V CDR1 and CDR2: KGHDR, SFDVKD. V was trimmed by 6 bases and J by 7 bases, leaving 10 bases between them. The CDR3 is 12 amino acids.

The chain recombines TRBV7-9 with TRBJ2-5; D is ambiguous. V dropped 4 bases and J dropped 0 bases, with 12 bases sitting between them. Germline V gene data show CDR1 as SEHNR and CDR2 as FQNEAQ (reference sequence). The CDR3 has 15 residues. Here the CDR3 reads CASSSPVGYQETQYF. The CDR3 DNA reads TGTGCCAGCAGCTCACCCGTGGGGTACCAAGAGACCCAGTACTTC.

This clonotype occurred a few times. The chain combines TRBV7-6 with TRBJ2-7; possible D gene TRBD2, 7 bases. Trimming took 6 bases from V and 0 from J, leaving 18 bases between them. The CDR3 extends over 16 amino acids. CDR1 and CDR2 from the germline V gene are SGHVS and FNYEAQ. For the CDR3, the DNA is TGTGCCAGCAGTCAAAGTAGGGGGGGGAGCTCCTACGAGCAGTACTTC. Its translation is CASSQSRGGSSYEQYF.